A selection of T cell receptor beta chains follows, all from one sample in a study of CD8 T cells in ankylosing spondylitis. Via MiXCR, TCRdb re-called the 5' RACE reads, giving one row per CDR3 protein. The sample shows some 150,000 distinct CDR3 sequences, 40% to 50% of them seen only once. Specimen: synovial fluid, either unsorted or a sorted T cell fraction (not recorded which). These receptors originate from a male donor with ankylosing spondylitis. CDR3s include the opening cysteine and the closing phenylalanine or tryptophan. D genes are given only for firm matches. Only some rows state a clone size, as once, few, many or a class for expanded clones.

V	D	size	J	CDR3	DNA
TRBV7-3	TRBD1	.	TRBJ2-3	CASSLGQGKGDTQYF	TGTGCCAGCAGCTTGGGACAGGGAAAGGGAGATACGCAGTATTTT
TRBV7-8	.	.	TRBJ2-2	CASSIRVLTAGELFF	TGTGCCAGCAGCATCAGGGTCCTCACGGCCGGGGAGCTGTTTTTT
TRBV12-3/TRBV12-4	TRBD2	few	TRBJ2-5	CASSSPGLAGVGETQYF	TGTGCCAGCAGTTCCCCAGGGCTAGCGGGGGTTGGAGAGACCCAGTACTTC
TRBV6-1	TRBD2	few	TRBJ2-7	CATLRLREGHYEQYF	TGTGCCACCCTTCGGCTGCGGGAGGGCCACTACGAGCAGTACTTC
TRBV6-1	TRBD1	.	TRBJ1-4	CASSVGQGNEKLFF	TGTGCCAGCAGTGTAGGACAGGGGAATGAAAAACTGTTTTTT
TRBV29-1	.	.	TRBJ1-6	CSAQGDNNSPLHF	TGCAGCGCCCAAGGGGATAATAATTCACCCCTCCACTTT
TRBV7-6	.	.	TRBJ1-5	CASSWTDNQPQHF	TGTGCCAGCAGCTGGACTGATAATCAGCCCCAGCATTTT
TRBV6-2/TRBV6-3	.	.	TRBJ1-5	CASSYSKGFGNQPQHF	TGTGCCAGCAGTTACTCGAAAGGTTTTGGCAATCAGCCCCAGCATTTT
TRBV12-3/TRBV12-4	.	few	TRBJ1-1	CASRTTMNTEAFF	TGTGCCAGCAGGACCACCATGAACACTGAAGCTTTCTTT
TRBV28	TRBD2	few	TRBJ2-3	CASTLPGTSGTDTQYF	TGTGCCAGCACCCTCCCCGGGACTAGCGGCACAGATACGCAGTATTTT
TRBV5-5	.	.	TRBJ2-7	CASGFGALGQGIDEQYF	TGTGCCAGCGGCTTCGGGGCCCTCGGCCAGGGTATTGACGAGCAGTACTTC
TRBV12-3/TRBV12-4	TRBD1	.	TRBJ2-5	CASSLDRGRVETQYF	TGTGCCAGCAGTTTAGACAGGGGGCGGGTAGAGACCCAGTACTTC
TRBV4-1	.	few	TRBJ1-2	CASSDPPGTRDGYTF	TGCGCCAGCAGCGACCCCCCAGGGACTCGTGATGGCTACACCTTC
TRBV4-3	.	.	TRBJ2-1	CASSQDSQRGDYNEQFF	TGCGCCAGCAGCCAAGATAGTCAGAGGGGAGATTACAATGAGCAGTTCTTC
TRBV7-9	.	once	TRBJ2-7	CASSSRDNHYEQYF	TGTGCCAGCAGCTCCCGGGACAACCACTACGAGCAGTACTTC
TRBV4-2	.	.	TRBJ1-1	CASSQVPMRPEAFF	TGTGCCAGCAGCCAAGTGCCCATGAGGCCTGAAGCTTTCTTT
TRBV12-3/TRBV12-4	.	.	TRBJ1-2	CASSPWGLTTSHYGYTF	TGTGCCAGCAGTCCATGGGGACTAACCACATCCCACTATGGCTACACCTTC
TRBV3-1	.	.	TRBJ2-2	CASSKLFQGGTNTGELFF	TGTGCCAGCAGCAAGCTCTTCCAGGGTGGGACGAACACCGGGGAGCTGTTTTTT
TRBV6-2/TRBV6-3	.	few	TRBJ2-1	CASSFLPRSYNEQFF	TGTGCCAGCAGTTTCCTTCCGCGTTCCTACAATGAGCAGTTCTTC
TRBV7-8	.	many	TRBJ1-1	CASSLEVAGATEAFF	TGTGCCAGCAGCTTAGAGGTCGCAGGGGCGACTGAAGCTTTCTTT
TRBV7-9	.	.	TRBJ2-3	CSQGGSPDTQYF	TGTTCACAGGGCGGGAGCCCAGATACGCAGTATTTT
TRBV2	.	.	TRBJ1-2	CARFLRYRNGYTF	TGTGCCAGGTTCCTAAGGTATCGAAATGGCTACACCTTC
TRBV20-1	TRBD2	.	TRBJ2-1	CSASPLLTSGIYSYNEQFF	TGCAGTGCTAGTCCTCTCCTGACTAGCGGGATTTATTCCTACAATGAGCAGTTCTTC
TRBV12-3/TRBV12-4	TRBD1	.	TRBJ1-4	CASSSRQGWREKLFF	TGTGCCAGCAGTTCAAGACAGGGTTGGCGTGAAAAACTGTTTTTT
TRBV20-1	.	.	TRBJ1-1	CSVGGETNTEAFF	TGCAGTGTTGGTGGGGAGACGAACACTGAAGCTTTCTTT
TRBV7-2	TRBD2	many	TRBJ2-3	CASRNIAGGVTDTQYF	TGTGCCAGCCGCAATATAGCGGGAGGAGTCACAGATACGCAGTATTTT
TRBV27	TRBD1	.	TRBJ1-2	CASSLGQGANYGYTF	TGTGCCAGCAGTTTGGGACAGGGAGCTAACTATGGCTACACCTTC
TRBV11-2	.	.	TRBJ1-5	CASSPRGFWGDNQPQHF	TGTGCCAGCAGCCCTAGGGGCTTTTGGGGGGACAATCAGCCCCAGCATTTT
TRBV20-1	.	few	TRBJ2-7	CSARAGSSYEQYF	TGCAGTGCTAGGGCGGGATCCTCCTACGAGCAGTACTTC
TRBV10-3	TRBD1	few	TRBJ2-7	CAISEGTGGFEQYF	TGTGCCATCAGTGAAGGGACAGGGGGATTCGAGCAGTACTTC
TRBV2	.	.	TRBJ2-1	CASSVKRVRSYNEQFF	TGTGCCAGCAGTGTTAAAAGGGTCAGATCCTACAATGAGCAGTTCTTC
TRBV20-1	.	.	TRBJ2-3	CSANPTRGLIDTQYF	TGCAGTGCTAATCCTACTCGGGGGCTGATAGATACGCAGTATTTT
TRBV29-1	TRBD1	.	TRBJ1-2	CSVALEDRVDYWDYGYTF	TGCAGCGTTGCATTGGAGGACAGGGTAGACTACTGGGACTATGGCTACACCTTC
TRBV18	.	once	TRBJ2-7	CASSPRVYEQYF	TGTGCCAGCTCCCCTCGGGTGTACGAGCAGTACTTC
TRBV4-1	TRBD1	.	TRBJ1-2	CASSHGTGFGYTF	TGCGCCAGCAGCCACGGGACAGGGTTCGGCTACACCTTC
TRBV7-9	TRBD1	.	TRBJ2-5	CASNFGGQGRETQYF	TGTGCCAGCAACTTTGGAGGACAGGGTAGAGAGACCCAGTACTTC
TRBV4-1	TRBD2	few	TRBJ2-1	CASSPWTSGGAGYEQFF	TGCGCCAGCAGCCCTTGGACTAGCGGGGGGGCGGGTTATGAGCAGTTCTTC